A selection of T cell receptor beta chains follows, all from one sample in a study of T cell clones after liver transplantation. Clones were sequenced by immunoSEQ multiplex PCR, and TCRdb holds only the in-frame ones, with some missing. This sample has 60,000 or so clones, with more than 70% found just once. The sequences come from CD4+ T cells from blood, collected at the 22-month timepoint. The receptor set was obtained from a human patient who received a liver transplant. Some T cells may have originated in the graft donor. The CDR3 runs from the conserved cysteine through the conserved F or W. Each record gives: clone size, J gene, D gene, V gene, CDR3 protein, CDR3 DNA. A D gene is named only where the DNA matches it firmly. Only some rows state a clone size, as once, few, many or a class for expanded clones.

size: few; J: TRBJ2-2; D: NA; V: TRBV7-7; CDR3: CASSSSGAGPTGELFF; DNA: TGTGCCAGCAGTTCATCCGGGGCAGGCCCCACCGGGGAGCTGTTTTTT
size: NA; J: TRBJ2-3; D: NA; V: TRBV9; CDR3: CASSVGAEYSTDTQYF; DNA: TGTGCCAGCAGCGTAGGGGCAGAGTATAGCACAGATACGCAGTATTTT
size: NA; J: TRBJ1-1; D: NA; V: TRBV7-6; CDR3: CASSPGLFNTEAFF; DNA: TGTGCCAGCAGCCCCGGGTTGTTCAACACTGAAGCTTTCTTT
size: NA; J: TRBJ2-1; D: NA; V: TRBV7-3; CDR3: CASSLASYNEQFF; DNA: TGTGCCAGCAGCTTGGCATCCTACAATGAGCAGTTCTTC
size: NA; J: TRBJ2-1; D: TRBD2; V: TRBV5-4; CDR3: CASSLDIGGAGNEQFF; DNA: TGTGCCAGCAGCTTGGATATCGGGGGGGCCGGAAATGAGCAGTTCTTC
size: once; J: TRBJ1-3; D: NA; V: TRBV6-1; CDR3: CASRMGPGNTIYF; DNA: TGTGCCAGCAGAATGGGGCCTGGAAACACCATATATTTT
size: few; J: TRBJ1-2; D: NA; V: TRBV19; CDR3: CASSMVSGSGKGYTF; DNA: TGTGCCAGTAGTATGGTATCTGGTTCGGGGAAAGGCTACACCTTC
size: NA; J: TRBJ1-6; D: NA; V: TRBV18; CDR3: CASSLTRPLYNSPLHF; DNA: TGTGCCAGCTCACTTACCCGACCGTTATATAATTCACCCCTCCACTTT
size: NA; J: TRBJ2-5; D: TRBD1; V: TRBV10-2; CDR3: CASSNRGLQETQYF; DNA: TGCGCCAGCTCAAACAGGGGCTTACAAGAGACCCAGTACTTC
size: many; J: TRBJ1-6; D: NA; V: TRBV27; CDR3: CASSPLRRSSPLHF; DNA: TGTGCCAGCAGTCCCCTCCGTAGGAGTTCACCCCTCCACTTT
size: NA; J: TRBJ2-5; D: NA; V: TRBV6-1; CDR3: CASSRERIETQYF; DNA: TGTGCCAGCAGCCGCGAGCGGATCGAGACCCAGTACTTC
size: few; J: TRBJ1-5; D: TRBD1; V: TRBV7-2; CDR3: CASSLQGAQPQHF; DNA: TGTGCCAGCAGCTTACAGGGGGCACAGCCCCAGCATTTT
size: NA; J: TRBJ2-3; D: TRBD2; V: TRBV7-2; CDR3: CASSRSGGGGDTQYF; DNA: TGTGCCAGCAGCCGTAGCGGGGGAGGAGGGGATACGCAGTATTTT
size: once; J: TRBJ1-1; D: TRBD1; V: TRBV11-2; CDR3: CASSPGTATEAFF; DNA: TGTGCCAGCAGCCCCGGGACAGCTACTGAAGCTTTCTTT
size: once; J: TRBJ2-5; D: NA; V: TRBV10-3; CDR3: CAIKRGTSEETQYF; DNA: TGTGCCATCAAACGGGGTACATCCGAAGAGACCCAGTACTTC
size: NA; J: TRBJ1-2; D: NA; V: TRBV18; CDR3: CASSPADSTNYGYTF; DNA: TGTGCCAGCTCACCGGCGGACAGTACTAACTATGGCTACACCTTC
size: NA; J: TRBJ1-6; D: TRBD1; V: TRBV19; CDR3: CASGQGDNSPLHF; DNA: TGTGCCAGTGGACAGGGGGATAATTCACCCCTCCACTTT
size: NA; J: TRBJ1-4; D: TRBD1; V: TRBV5-5; CDR3: CASSNRGANEKLFF; DNA: TGTGCCAGCAGTAACAGGGGTGCTAATGAAAAACTGTTTTTT
size: NA; J: TRBJ2-7; D: NA; V: TRBV5-1; CDR3: CATQRGAGSSYEQYF; DNA: TGCGCCACTCAACGGGGGGCAGGGAGCTCCTACGAGCAGTACTTC
size: NA; J: TRBJ2-7; D: TRBD1; V: TRBV18; CDR3: CASSAWDRAAYEQYF; DNA: TGTGCCAGCTCAGCCTGGGACAGGGCGGCCTACGAGCAGTACTTC
size: NA; J: TRBJ1-5; D: TRBD1; V: TRBV19; CDR3: CASSPGQGASQPQHF; DNA: TGTGCCAGTAGCCCGGGACAGGGGGCATCTCAGCCCCAGCATTTT
size: NA; J: TRBJ2-2; D: TRBD1; V: TRBV18; CDR3: CASSPQGQVSGELFF; DNA: TGTGCCAGCTCACCACAAGGACAGGTGTCCGGGGAGCTGTTTTTT
size: few; J: TRBJ2-7; D: TRBD1; V: TRBV10-3; CDR3: CASNTGEAYEQYF; DNA: TGTGCCTCCAATACAGGGGAAGCTTACGAGCAGTACTTC
size: few; J: TRBJ2-7; D: NA; V: TRBV18; CDR3: CASSIGPSSYEQYF; DNA: TGTGCCAGCTCAATAGGGCCCAGCAGCTACGAGCAGTACTTC
size: few; J: TRBJ2-5; D: TRBD2; V: TRBV7-2; CDR3: CASSITSGYQETQYF; DNA: TGTGCCAGCAGCATCACTAGCGGGTACCAAGAGACCCAGTACTTC
size: NA; J: TRBJ2-5; D: NA; V: TRBV4-2; CDR3: CASSPTQGGETQYF; DNA: TGTGCCAGCAGCCCTACTCAGGGAGGAGAGACCCAGTACTTC
size: few; J: TRBJ1-6; D: NA; V: TRBV2; CDR3: CASSEARSRGSPLHF; DNA: TGTGCCAGCAGTGAGGCCAGGTCTCGGGGTTCACCCCTCCACTTT
size: NA; J: TRBJ1-2; D: TRBD1; V: TRBV11-2; CDR3: CASSLQGVGGYTF; DNA: TGTGCCAGCAGCTTACAGGGGGTGGGTGGCTACACCTTC
size: NA; J: TRBJ1-1; D: TRBD1; V: TRBV5-1; CDR3: CASSGQGYTEAFF; DNA: TGCGCCAGCAGCGGACAGGGTTACACTGAAGCTTTCTTT
size: NA; J: TRBJ2-3; D: NA; V: TRBV28; CDR3: CASASRARGNTQYF; DNA: TGTGCCAGCGCCTCGCGCGCACGGGGGAACACGCAGTATTTT
size: NA; J: TRBJ2-2; D: TRBD2; V: TRBV4-1; CDR3: CASSQEGTSGVPTGELFF; DNA: TGCGCCAGCAGCCAAGAAGGGACTAGCGGGGTCCCCACCGGGGAGCTGTTTTTT
size: NA; J: TRBJ2-3; D: NA; V: TRBV2; CDR3: CASSEGGGHTQYF; DNA: TGTGCCAGCAGTGAGGGTGGCGGCCATACGCAGTATTTT
size: once; J: TRBJ2-7; D: TRBD2; V: TRBV9; CDR3: CASSPRVVAGLHEQYF; DNA: TGTGCCAGCAGCCCACGGGTGGTAGCGGGCCTACACGAGCAGTACTTC
size: few; J: TRBJ2-7; D: NA; V: TRBV6-1; CDR3: CASSLGRYYEQYF; DNA: TGTGCCAGCAGTTTGGGTAGATACTACGAGCAGTACTTC
size: few; J: TRBJ1-2; D: NA; V: TRBV11-2; CDR3: CASSLLLEGLMGYTF; DNA: TGTGCCAGCAGCTTACTCCTGGAGGGCCTCATGGGCTACACCTTC
size: NA; J: TRBJ1-2; D: NA; V: TRBV29-1; CDR3: CSVEVGVGFYGYTF; DNA: TGCAGCGTTGAAGTAGGAGTGGGCTTCTATGGCTACACCTTC
size: NA; J: TRBJ1-4; D: NA; V: TRBV11-2; CDR3: CASSLEGPWEKLFF; DNA: TGTGCCAGCAGCTTAGAGGGGCCCTGGGAAAAACTGTTTTTT
size: NA; J: TRBJ1-1; D: NA; V: TRBV11-3; CDR3: CASSLGDFMNTEAFF; DNA: TGTGCCAGCAGCTTAGGAGATTTTATGAACACTGAAGCTTTCTTT
size: NA; J: TRBJ2-3; D: NA; V: TRBV2; CDR3: CASERGRTDTQYF; DNA: TGTGCCAGCGAACGAGGAAGAACAGATACGCAGTATTTT
size: NA; J: TRBJ2-3; D: NA; V: TRBV6-5; CDR3: CASKWGLGVDTQYF; DNA: TGTGCCAGCAAATGGGGGTTAGGGGTAGATACGCAGTATTTT
size: NA; J: TRBJ1-5; D: NA; V: TRBV2; CDR3: CASSDYPQVHNQPQHF; DNA: TGTGCCAGCAGTGACTACCCACAGGTACACAATCAGCCCCAGCATTTT
size: NA; J: TRBJ2-7; D: NA; V: TRBV6-6; CDR3: CASSLTKRPGYYEQYF; DNA: TGTGCCAGCAGCCTCACCAAACGGCCCGGTTACTACGAGCAGTACTTC
size: NA; J: TRBJ1-3; D: NA; V: TRBV30; CDR3: CAWRSSGNTIYF; DNA: TGTGCCTGGCGGAGCTCTGGAAACACCATATATTTT
size: NA; J: TRBJ2-1; D: NA; V: TRBV5-4; CDR3: CASSSRRGAYNEQFF; DNA: TGTGCCAGCAGCTCCCGGAGGGGGGCCTACAATGAGCAGTTCTTC